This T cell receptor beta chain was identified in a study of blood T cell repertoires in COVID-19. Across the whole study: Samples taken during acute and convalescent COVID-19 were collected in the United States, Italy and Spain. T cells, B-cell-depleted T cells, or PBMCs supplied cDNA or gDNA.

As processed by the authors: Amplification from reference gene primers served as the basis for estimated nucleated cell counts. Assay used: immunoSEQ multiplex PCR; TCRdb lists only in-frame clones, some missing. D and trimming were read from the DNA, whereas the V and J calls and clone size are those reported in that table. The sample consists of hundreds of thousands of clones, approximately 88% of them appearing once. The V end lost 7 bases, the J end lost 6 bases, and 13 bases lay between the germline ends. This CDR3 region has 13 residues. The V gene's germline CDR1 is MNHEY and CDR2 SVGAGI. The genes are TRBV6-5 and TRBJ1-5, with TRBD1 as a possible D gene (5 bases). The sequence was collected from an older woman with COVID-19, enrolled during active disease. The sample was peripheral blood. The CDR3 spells CASTRRAGQPQHF. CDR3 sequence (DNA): TGTGCCAGCACCCGCAGGGCAGGTCAGCCCCAGCATTTT.